One and the same sample provided the 5 T cell receptor beta chains below, sequenced in a study of shared clonotypes between healthy human individuals. Naive CD8 cells lacked CD45RO and underwent positive selection for CCR7, leaving out terminally differentiated effector memory CD45RA+ cells. Produced via immunoSEQ multiplex PCR; TCRdb's table is partial and in-frame only. The profile shows about 2.1 million clones, just under 95% of them singletons. Material for sequencing was naive CD8+ T cells from PBMCs. These receptors originate from a man younger than 35 in good health. Some clones in this sample may be carry-over from other donors' samples.

This chain uses TRBV7-6 with TRBJ2-1; 15 nucleotides agree with TRBD2. This CDR3 contains 16 residues. With 5 bases clipped from V and 10 bases from J, the junction kept 9 bases outside the gene matches. Germline V gives CDR1 SGHVS, CDR2 FNYEAQ. CDR3 nucleotide sequence: TGTGCCAGCAGCCCGAGGACTAGCGGGAGGGGTCGCGAGCAGTTCTTC. Residues: CASSPRTSGRGREQFF.

The rearrangement links TRBV19 to TRBJ1-5; the D is unclear. The length of the CDR3 is 15 residues. CDR1 LNHDA and CDR2 SQIVND come from the germline V gene (reference sequence). V was cut by 0 bases and J by 5 bases, with 11 bases left in between. CDR3 coding DNA: TGTGCCAGTAGTATAGAGGCGGTGCCTTATCAGCCCCAGCATTTT. Translation gives CASSIEAVPYQPQHF.

V is TRBV19 and J is TRBJ2-3, with 12 nucleotides matching TRBD2. The CDR3 sequence is 15 residues long. Germline trimming cut 9 bases from V and 1 base from J; bases unmatched to any gene: 5. Germline CDR1 and CDR2: LNHDA and SQIVND (reference sequence). CDR3 protein: CASARTSGGTDTQYF. DNA for the CDR3: TGTGCCAGCGCCCGGACTAGCGGGGGCACAGATACGCAGTATTTT.

V and J are TRBV27 and TRBJ1-2; 7 nucleotides match TRBD1. CDR3 length: 14 amino acids. CDR1 is MNHEY and CDR2 is SMNVEV in the germline V gene (reference sequence). J lost 4 bases, V lost 3 bases, and 5 bases had no gene match. The CDR3 DNA reads TGTGCCAGCAGTTTGGGGGACAGCCTCTATGGCTACACCTTC. It encodes CASSLGDSLYGYTF.

The rearrangement joins TRBV10-3 to TRBJ2-7; tentative D call: TRBD2 (6 bases). The CDR3 is 15 amino acids. Trimming removed 2 bases from V and 5 bases from J, with 16 bases in between. Germline CDR1 and CDR2: ENHRY and SYGVKD. CDR3 DNA sequence: TGTGCCATCAGTGAGCCCTGGAGGGAGTTCGACGAGCAGTACTTC. Translating it yields CAISEPWREFDEQYF.